One sample yielded the 27 T cell receptor beta chains listed below, sequenced in a study of blood T cell repertoires in COVID-19. Assay used: immunoSEQ multiplex PCR; TCRdb lists only in-frame clones, some missing. The sample holds roughly 110,000 clones, approximately 88% seen once. Sequencing used peripheral blood. All receptors derive from a middle-aged man with active or convalescent COVID-19.

V usage is TRBV15 and J usage is TRBJ2-1, with D hard to call. V was trimmed by 0 bases and J by 10 bases, leaving 10 bases between them. This CDR3 region has 13 residues. Per germline, CDR1 LNHNV and CDR2 YYDKDF (reference sequence). CDR3 protein: CATSRDPGWEQFF. The CDR3 bases are TGTGCCACCAGCAGAGATCCCGGGTGGGAGCAGTTCTTC.

This clone occurred a few times. The V gene is TRBV30, the J gene TRBJ1-1; possibly TRBD1 for D (5 bases). The CDR3 covers 12 residues. Germline-derived CDR1 and CDR2 are GTSNPN and SVGIG (reference sequence). The ends were cut back, 2 bases at V and 4 bases at J, with 8 bases in the middle. CDR3 loop: CAWSQGPTEAFF. The CDR3 nucleotides read TGTGCCTGGAGTCAGGGTCCCACTGAAGCTTTCTTT.

This chain connects TRBV7-2 to TRBJ2-7, with D tentatively TRBD1 (5 bases). The CDR3 loop spans 15 amino acids. V lost 2 bases, J lost 6 bases, and 17 bases lay in between. CDR1 SGHTA and CDR2 FQGNSA come from the germline V gene. CDR3 residues: CASSLQGTSPTEQYF. CDR3 DNA sequence: TGTGCCAGCAGCTTACAGGGAACCTCCCCTACCGAGCAGTACTTC.

This clone was recorded only once. V is TRBV7-9 and J is TRBJ2-1, with D unresolved. The germline V and J ends were trimmed by 5 bases and 9 bases, with 11 bases remaining between them. This CDR3 contains 12 residues. Germline CDR1 reads SEHNR; CDR2 reads FQNEAQ (reference sequence). CDR3 residues: CASSPWSGEQFF. The DNA for the CDR3 is TGTGCCAGCAGCCCTTGGTCGGGTGAGCAGTTCTTC.

The rearrangement joins TRBV19 to TRBJ1-5; the D gene is possibly TRBD1 (5 bases). Between the trimmed V and J ends, which lost 4 bases and 3 bases, there was a span of 13 bases. CDR3 length: 15 residues. Per germline, CDR1 LNHDA and CDR2 SQIVND (reference sequence). Here the CDR3 DNA reads TGTGCCAGTAGTAGCATCAAGGGGTACAATCAGCCCCAGCATTTT. Translation: CASSSIKGYNQPQHF. Supplemented by reference TRBV19 and TRBJ1-5, the full variable domain reads DGGITQSPKYLFRKEGQNVTLSCEQNLNHDAMYWYRQDPGQGLRLIYYSQIVNDFQKGDIAEGYSVSREKKESFPLTVTSAQKNPTAFYLCASSSIKGYNQPQHFGDGTRLSIL.

This clone was found once. The chain couples TRBV7-6 to TRBJ2-1, with 12 bases fitting TRBD2. Germline V gene data show CDR1 as SGHVS and CDR2 as FNYEAQ. J was trimmed by 2 bases and V by 5 bases; bases with no gene match: 4. This CDR3 has 16 amino acids. The CDR3 DNA follows: TGTGCCAGCAGCGAACTAGCGGGAGGCACCTACAATGAGCAGTTCTTC. Amino acid sequence: CASSELAGGTYNEQFF.

The chain carries TRBV6-5 and TRBJ1-3; possible D gene TRBD1, 5 bases. Germline lookup yields CDR1 MNHEY and CDR2 SVGAGI. CDR3 length: 14 residues. Trimming shortened V by 7 bases and J by 0 bases, and 10 bases separated the two germline ends. The chain's CDR3 is CASTGTISGNTIYF. The CDR3 DNA follows: TGTGCCAGCACCGGGACTATCTCTGGAAACACCATATATTTT.

In its sample, this clone was seen once. The chain has TRBV6-5 and TRBJ1-2; possibly TRBD1 for D (5 bases). Germline V gives CDR1 MNHEY, CDR2 SVGAGI. This CDR3 contains 13 residues. V was shortened by 6 bases and J by 6 bases, with 14 bases between the two germline ends. The CDR3 sequence: CASRVGASHGYTF. The CDR3 DNA sequence: TGTGCCAGCAGGGTTGGGGCTTCCCATGGCTACACCTTC.

The chain is built from TRBV27 and TRBJ1-5, with D perhaps TRBD1 (5 bases). Between the trimmed V and J ends, which lost 4 bases and 0 bases, there was a span of 10 bases. This CDR3 region has 15 residues. The germline CDR1 and CDR2 sequences are MNHEY and SMNVEV (reference sequence). The CDR3, as DNA: TGTGCCAGCAGTTCGACAGCTGATAGCAATCAGCCCCAGCATTTT. Translating gives CASSSTADSNQPQHF.

The chain's CDR3 is CASSLVVYYEQYF. CDR3 nucleotide sequence: TGTGCCAGCAGCCTAGTAGTTTACTACGAGCAGTACTTC. The chain couples TRBV11-2 to TRBJ2-7; no reliable D call. V was clipped by 5 bases and J by 3 bases, with 11 bases between them. The CDR3 contains 13 residues. Germline lookup yields CDR1 SGHAT and CDR2 FQNNGV.

The chain is built from TRBV2 and TRBJ1-5; unclear D gene. V lost 6 bases to trimming and J lost 3 bases, with 6 bases between them. Germline lookup yields CDR1 SNHLY and CDR2 FYNNEI. CDR3 length: 12 residues. CDR3 amino acids: CASRRVNQPQHF. Here the CDR3 DNA reads TGTGCCAGCAGGAGGGTCAATCAGCCCCAGCATTTT.

The chain combines TRBV19 with TRBJ2-2; TRBD2 is a possible D gene (6 bases). Germline V gene data show CDR1 as LNHDA and CDR2 as SQIVND (reference sequence). This CDR3 spans 18 amino acids. Trimming left V 5 bases short and J 7 bases short, with 26 bases between. The CDR3 DNA reads as TGTGCCAGTAGTCCCCTCCGGAATAGCCGAAAGCGGGTCGGGGAGCTGTTTTTT. As protein: CASSPLRNSRKRVGELFF.

The CDR3 region has the DNA TGTGCCAGTAGTATACCCAGGGCTAGGGATACGCAGTATTTT. It translates to CASSIPRARDTQYF. This chain joins TRBV19 and TRBJ2-3; possible D gene TRBD1, 5 bases. The CDR3 extends over 14 amino acids. Trimming cost V 2 bases and J 6 bases, with 12 bases left between them. Germline loops: CDR1 LNHDA, CDR2 SQIVND (reference sequence).

The CDR3 is CASRPTNTEAFF. CDR3 bases: TGTGCCAGCAGGCCTACGAACACTGAAGCTTTCTTT. V usage is TRBV6-5 and J usage is TRBJ1-1; unclear D gene. With 6 bases removed from V and 1 base from J, the gap between germline ends came to 6 bases. The CDR3 contains 12 residues. Germline V CDR1 and CDR2: MNHEY, SVGAGI.

This clone was observed a single time. This sequence joins TRBV5-4 and TRBJ2-7; D remains ambiguous. CDR3 length: 16 amino acids. Germline V lookup: CDR1 SGHNT, CDR2 YYREEE (reference sequence). Trimming took 3 bases from V and 1 from J, leaving 17 bases between them. CDR3 in DNA: TGTGCCAGCAGCTCTCGCGTGATCCCCTCTTCCTACGAGCAGTACTTC. It yields the protein CASSSRVIPSSYEQYF.

This clone was detected only a few times. The V gene is TRBV30, the J gene TRBJ2-7; 8 bases align to TRBD2. Germline lookup yields CDR1 GTSNPN and CDR2 SVGIG (reference sequence). The junction had 8 bases not matched to a gene; V was cut back by 4 bases and J by 3 bases. CDR3 length: 14 amino acids. The CDR3 spells CAWTGGAAYYEQYF. Here the CDR3 DNA reads TGTGCCTGGACGGGGGGGGCCGCGTACTACGAGCAGTACTTC.

This rearrangement joins TRBV28 to TRBJ1-4, with 7 bases aligning to TRBD1. The CDR3 length is 13 residues. Germline trimming cut 6 bases from V and 6 bases from J; bases unmatched to any gene: 4. Germline lookup yields CDR1 MDHEN and CDR2 SYDVKM. CDR3 DNA sequence: TGTGCCAGCAGAACTGACAGGGATGAAAAACTGTTTTTT. Its protein product is CASRTDRDEKLFF.

The chain is built from TRBV9 and TRBJ2-3; a possible D gene is TRBD2 (5 bases). The CDR3 loop spans 15 amino acids. Germline V lookup: CDR1 SGDLS, CDR2 YYNGEE. With 2 bases removed from V and 4 bases from J, the gap between germline ends came to 14 bases. The CDR3 region is CASSVGGSEADTQYF. The CDR3 bases are TGTGCCAGCAGCGTCGGTGGGAGTGAAGCAGATACGCAGTATTTT.

This rearrangement joins TRBV7-3 to TRBJ2-5; 7 nucleotides agree with TRBD1. V was pared by 5 bases and J by 0 bases, with 6 bases of the junction left unmatched. The germline CDR1 and CDR2 sequences are SGHTA and FQGTGA. CDR3 length equals 15 residues. In nucleotides, the CDR3 is TGTGCCAGCAGCCCCCGGGACAGTTACCAAGAGACCCAGTACTTC. This encodes CASSPRDSYQETQYF. The variable domain in full, with the rest retrieved from reference TRBV7-3 and TRBJ2-5, is GAGVSQTPSNKVTEKGKYVELRCDPISGHTALYWYRQSLGQGPEFLIYFQGTGAADDSGLPNDRFFAVRPEGSVSTLKIQRTERGDSAVYLCASSPRDSYQETQYFGPGTRLLVL.

This rearrangement joins TRBV11-2 to TRBJ1-1; D is ambiguous. Deletions cut 5 bases from V and 10 bases from J, with 14 bases between. This CDR3 comprises 12 residues. Germline CDR1 is SGHAT and CDR2 is FQNNGV. The CDR3 sequence is CASSGGGRRAFF. The CDR3 DNA reads TGTGCCAGCAGCGGAGGAGGGCGTAGAGCTTTCTTT.

This chain connects TRBV5-6 to TRBJ2-3; 7 bases agree with TRBD2. The V segment lost 2 bases and the J segment 5 bases; nucleotides outside the gene matches: 8. The germline V gene encodes CDR1 SGHDT and CDR2 YYEEEE. The CDR3 sequence is 15 residues long. The CDR3 region is CASSFTAGDGDTQYF. CDR3 nucleotides: TGTGCCAGCAGCTTTACGGCGGGAGATGGAGATACGCAGTATTTT.

This clone was seen only a few times. The chain links TRBV10-3 to TRBJ1-1; D is unclear. The ends were cut back, 10 bases at V and 4 bases at J, with 16 bases in the middle. CDR1 and CDR2 from the germline V gene are ENHRY and SYGVKD. The CDR3 loop spans 13 amino acids. The CDR3 protein is CATNRAPGTEAFF. The CDR3 coding sequence is TGTGCCACCAACCGAGCGCCTGGCACTGAAGCTTTCTTT.

This sequence joins TRBV15 and TRBJ2-5, with D possibly being TRBD1 (6 bases). The germline CDR1 and CDR2 sequences are LNHNV and YYDKDF (reference sequence). There are 15 residues in the CDR3. V lost 0 bases and J lost 2, with 10 bases in between. CDR3 in DNA: TGTGCCACCAGCAGAGAGGTTGGGACACAAGAGACCCAGTACTTC. Translation gives CATSREVGTQETQYF.

J is TRBJ1-3 and V is TRBV7-2; D ambiguous. V was cut by 1 base and J by 7 bases, with 14 bases left in between. The CDR3 is made up of 15 amino acids. The germline V gene encodes CDR1 SGHTA and CDR2 FQGNSA. The CDR3: CASSLDAGPGNTIYF. The CDR3 DNA reads as TGTGCCAGCAGCTTAGATGCTGGCCCGGGGAACACCATATATTTT.

The V gene is TRBV30, the J gene TRBJ2-7, with D possibly being TRBD1 (6 bases). CDR3 length equals 16 residues. In germline, CDR1 is GTSNPN, CDR2 SVGIG (reference sequence). V shed 7 bases and J shed 0 bases, with 22 bases lying between them. CDR3 sequence (DNA): TGTGCCTCAAAAAGGGACACTCAGGGGAGCTCCTACGAGCAGTACTTC. Translation gives CASKRDTQGSSYEQYF.

This rearrangement joins TRBV11-2 to TRBJ2-7; D not resolved. Per the germline V gene, CDR1 is SGHAT and CDR2 is FQNNGV. The germline V and J ends were trimmed by 0 bases and 2 bases, with 8 bases remaining between them. The CDR3 is made up of 14 amino acids. CDR3 protein: CASSLDPSTYEQYF. DNA of the CDR3: TGTGCCAGCAGCTTAGATCCCAGTACCTACGAGCAGTACTTC.

The chain combines TRBV27 with TRBJ2-1, with D maybe TRBD1 (9 bases). There are 17 residues in the CDR3. The germline V gene has CDR1 MNHEY and CDR2 SMNVEV (reference sequence). Trimming took 6 bases from V and 8 from J, leaving 26 bases between them. The CDR3 here is CASRGQGAAGGWDEQFF. The CDR3 DNA reads as TGTGCCAGCAGGGGACAGGGAGCTGCGGGGGGCTGGGATGAGCAGTTCTTC.